Here is one T cell receptor beta chain with its context. Repertoires were generated with immunoSEQ multiplex PCR, while TCRdb's copy carries only in-frame clones and drops some. There are approximately 10,000 clones in the sample; roughly 65% occur only once, and 9.5% to 11% lies in the top ten. Looked up from germline, CDR1 is SGHRS and CDR2 is YFSETQ. The CDR3 totals 14 residues. V was cut by 7 bases and J by 0 bases, with 14 bases left in between. This sample was taken from a study of CD4+ T cells in melanoma. The TCR was taken from a human donor with melanoma. The V gene is TRBV5-1, the J gene TRBJ2-7, with a weak D call TRBD1 (5 bases). The sequenced sample was cells from a culture (not recorded whether cultured in vitro). In nucleotides, the CDR3 is TGCGCCAGCGGATTAGGGGTGAGCTCCTACGAGCAGTACTTC. This translates into CASGLGVSSYEQYF.